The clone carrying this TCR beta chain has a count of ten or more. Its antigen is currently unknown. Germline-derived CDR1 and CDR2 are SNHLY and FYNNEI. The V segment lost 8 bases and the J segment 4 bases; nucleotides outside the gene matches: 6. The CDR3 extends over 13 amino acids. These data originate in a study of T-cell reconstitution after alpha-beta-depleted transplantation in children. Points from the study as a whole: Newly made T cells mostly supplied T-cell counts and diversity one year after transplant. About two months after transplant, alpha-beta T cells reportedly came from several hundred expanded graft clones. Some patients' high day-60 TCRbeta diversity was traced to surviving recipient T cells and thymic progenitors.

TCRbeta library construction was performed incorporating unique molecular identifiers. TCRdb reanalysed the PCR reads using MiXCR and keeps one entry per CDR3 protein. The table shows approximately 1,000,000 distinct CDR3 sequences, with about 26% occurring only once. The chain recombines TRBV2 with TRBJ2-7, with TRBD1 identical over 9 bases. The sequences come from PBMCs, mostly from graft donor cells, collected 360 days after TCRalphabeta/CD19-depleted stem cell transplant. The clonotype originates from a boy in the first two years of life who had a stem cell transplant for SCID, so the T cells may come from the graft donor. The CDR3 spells CASSGTGLYEQYF. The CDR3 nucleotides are TGTGCCAGCTCCGGGACAGGGCTATACGAGCAGTACTTC. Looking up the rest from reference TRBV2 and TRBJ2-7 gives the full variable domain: EPEVTQTPSHQVTQMGQEVILRCVPISNHLYFYWYRQILGQKVEFLVSFYNNEISEKSEIFDDQFSVERPDGSNFTLKIRSTKLEDSAMYFCASSGTGLYEQYFGPGTRLTVT.